This T cell receptor beta chain was identified in a study of spatial heterogeneity in lung cancer. Study details: The donor population consisted of about 75 patients with untreated, early-stage non-small cell lung cancer.

Specified time point: blood at routine non-recurrence follow-up after resection. Material for sequencing was whole RNA from tumor, nontumor lung or frozen PBMC, left unsorted. In this sample, this clonotype is medium-sized (0.01 to 0.1%). Its antigen is not known. Study outcomes and limitations: Blood showed ubiquitous tumor TCRs more often at resection than at routine follow-up.

Each CDR3 protein is one row after TCRdb ran MiXCR on the 5' RACE reads. In the table there are approximately 1,200 distinct CDR3 sequences, around 25% of which are singletons. The CDR3 contains 16 residues. The V gene end was trimmed by 6 bases and the J gene end by 6 bases; junction bases not matched to a gene: 14. The TCR was taken from a male donor with early-stage non-small cell lung cancer. The chain joins TRBV12-3 or TRBV12-4 to TRBJ1-5, with 7 bases that match TRBD1. The specimen comprised PBMCs, sampled at follow-up. CDR3 protein: CASSSSRTGGGQPQHF. Written as DNA, the CDR3 is TGTGCCAGCAGCTCCAGTCGGACAGGCGGGGGTCAGCCCCAGCATTTT.